The 21 T cell receptor beta chains below were found in one sample sequenced in a study of blood T cell repertoires in COVID-19. Repertoires were generated with immunoSEQ multiplex PCR, while TCRdb's copy carries only in-frame clones and drops some. The sample shows a few hundred thousand clones, around 87% of them seen only once. Sequencing was done on a sample of peripheral blood. The source of these receptors is a woman aged 30 to 39 who had recovered from COVID-19.

This clone was seen just once. The CDR3 DNA is TGTGCCAGCAGCTTAAGACTAGCGGGGCAACACGAGCAGTACTTC. This gives the protein CASSLRLAGQHEQYF. This chain links TRBV7-8 with TRBJ2-7, with TRBD2 identical over 11 bases. J was trimmed by 5 bases and V by 2 bases; bases with no gene match: 5. CDR1 and CDR2 from the germline V gene are SGHVS and FQNEAQ. The CDR3 extends over 15 amino acids.

The chain has TRBV19 and TRBJ2-1, with no clear D. CDR1 LNHDA and CDR2 SQIVND come from the germline V gene (reference sequence). This CDR3 has 12 amino acids. Between the trimmed V and J ends, which lost 1 base and 6 bases, there was a span of 4 bases. CDR3 DNA: TGTGCCAGTAGTATAGTCTCCAATGAGCAGTTCTTC. Its protein product is CASSIVSNEQFF.

J is TRBJ2-1 and V is TRBV6-5; 8 positions match TRBD2. Germline loops: CDR1 MNHEY, CDR2 SVGAGI. This CDR3 spans 15 amino acids. V lost 0 bases to trimming and J lost 5 bases; unmatched junction nucleotides: 3. The CDR3, as DNA: TGTGCCAGCAGTTACTCGCGGGGGGCTCACAATGAGCAGTTCTTC. It codes for CASSYSRGAHNEQFF.

V is TRBV7-8 and J is TRBJ2-1; D unclear. The CDR3 has 14 residues. The V gene's germline CDR1 is SGHVS and CDR2 FQNEAQ. V dropped 0 bases and J dropped 5 bases, with 8 bases sitting between them. This CDR3 reads CASSLASQNNEQFF. As DNA, the CDR3 is TGTGCCAGCAGCTTAGCGTCCCAAAACAATGAGCAGTTCTTC.

This clone was recorded only once. The V call is TRBV7-9, the J call TRBJ1-2; 8 bases are shared with TRBD1. The CDR3 runs 16 residues. After removal of 3 bases from V and 2 bases from J, the junction contained 8 bases not matched to a gene. CDR1 and CDR2 (germline): SEHNR, FQNEAQ (reference sequence). DNA for the CDR3: TGTGCCAGCAGCTTCCGTGAGACAGGGGCCAACTATGGCTACACCTTC. Encoded protein: CASSFRETGANYGYTF.

The chain is built from TRBV6-5 and TRBJ1-1; no reliable D call. Trimming removed 2 bases from V and 2 bases from J, with 6 bases in between. The length of the CDR3 is 13 residues. Germline V gives CDR1 MNHEY, CDR2 SVGAGI. CDR3 nucleotides: TGTGCCAGCAGTTACCGCGGTAACACTGAAGCTTTCTTT. Translated, it gives CASSYRGNTEAFF.

The chain has TRBV9 and TRBJ2-3, with a possible D match to TRBD2 (7 bases). Germline V lookup: CDR1 SGDLS, CDR2 YYNGEE. Trimming removed 3 bases from V and 4 bases from J, with 18 bases in between. This CDR3 is 16 amino acids long. In nucleotides, the CDR3 is TGTGCCAGCAGCGGCGGGGGCTATGGAGGGGCAGATACGCAGTATTTT. Translation: CASSGGGYGGADTQYF.

The chain recombines TRBV4-1 with TRBJ2-2; TRBD1 matches 7 bases. This CDR3 is 15 amino acids long. After removal of 5 bases from V and 1 base from J, the junction contained 4 bases not matched to a gene. Germline V gene sequence: CDR1 MGHRA, CDR2 YSYEKL. The DNA of the CDR3 is TGCGCCAGCAGCTCCAGGACAGGGAACACCGGGGAGCTGTTTTTT. Encoded protein: CASSSRTGNTGELFF.

CDR3 in DNA: TGTGCCAGCAGCCAAGAACGGCTAGCGCAAGAGACCCAGTACTTC. The encoded protein is CASSQERLAQETQYF. The chain has TRBV3-1 (or the pseudogene TRBV3-2) and TRBJ2-5; the D gene is possibly TRBD2 (6 bases). This CDR3 spans 15 amino acids. Germline V gene data show CDR1 as LGHDT and CDR2 as YNNKEL (reference sequence). The ends were cut back, 0 bases at V and 2 bases at J, with 10 bases in the middle.

The V gene is TRBV6-2 or TRBV6-3, the J gene TRBJ1-2; D remains ambiguous. The V gene lost 2 bases and the J gene lost 3 bases, with 7 bases spanning the gap. The CDR3 contains 13 residues. Germline CDR1 is MNHEY and CDR2 is SVGEGT. The CDR3 nucleotides are TGTGCCAGCAGTTACCGGCAGGACTATGGCTACACCTTC. As protein: CASSYRQDYGYTF.

The gene calls are TRBV4-2 and TRBJ1-2; 8 positions agree with TRBD1. The CDR3 length is 15 residues. V lost 7 bases to trimming and J lost 4 bases; unmatched junction nucleotides: 11. The germline V gene encodes CDR1 LGHNA and CDR2 YNFKEQ. CDR3 in amino acids: CASTEGDRNTYGYTF. The DNA of the CDR3 is TGTGCCAGCACCGAGGGGGACAGGAACACCTATGGCTACACCTTC.

This chain links TRBV29-1 with TRBJ2-1; D perhaps matches TRBD1 (5 bases). With 7 bases removed from V and 3 bases from J, the gap between germline ends came to 13 bases. Germline-derived CDR1 and CDR2 are SQVTM and ANQGSEA. There are 13 residues in the CDR3. As DNA, the CDR3 is TGCAGCGCTGAGGCAGGGTACTACAATGAGCAGTTCTTC. Residues: CSAEAGYYNEQFF.

This clone was counted a single time. This rearrangement joins TRBV4-3 to TRBJ1-1; D might be TRBD1 (5 bases). This CDR3 contains 15 residues. Germline values: CDR1 LGHNA, CDR2 YSLEER. V lost 0 bases and J lost 2, with 10 bases in between. CDR3: CASSQDRGLNTEAFF. Here the CDR3 DNA reads TGCGCCAGCAGCCAAGACCGGGGACTTAACACTGAAGCTTTCTTT.

There are a few counts of this clone. V gene TRBV3-1 (or the pseudogene TRBV3-2) combines with J gene TRBJ2-5; 12 bases match TRBD2. Looked up from germline, CDR1 is LGHDT and CDR2 is YNNKEL (reference sequence). This CDR3 is 16 amino acids long. V was pared by 4 bases and J by 2 bases, with 5 bases of the junction left unmatched. CDR3 sequence (DNA): TGTGCCAGCAGCCTTCGTACTAGCGGGGGGCAAGAGACCCAGTACTTC. Its protein is CASSLRTSGGQETQYF.

The V call is TRBV5-1, the J call TRBJ2-3; D remains unclear. The germline V and J ends were trimmed by 5 bases and 2 bases, with 9 bases remaining between them. Germline assignment: CDR1 SGHRS and CDR2 YFSETQ. The CDR3 covers 13 residues. CDR3 protein: CASSGVPTDTQYF. DNA for the CDR3: TGCGCCAGCAGTGGAGTACCCACAGATACGCAGTATTTT.

The genes are TRBV10-3 and TRBJ2-3; 8 bases match TRBD2. This CDR3 contains 15 residues. From germline, CDR1 is ENHRY and CDR2 SYGVKD. V lost 10 bases, J lost 3 bases, and 12 bases stayed unmatched. The CDR3, as DNA: TGTGCCACGGGGGGACGGGAGGGCCTGACAGATACGCAGTATTTT. Residues: CATGGREGLTDTQYF.

The gene calls are TRBV28 and TRBJ1-2; 8 bases agree with TRBD1. The CDR3 is 15 amino acids. The junction had 9 bases not matched to a gene; V was cut back by 8 bases and J by 1 base. CDR1 is MDHEN, CDR2 SYDVKM, per germline. The CDR3 coding sequence is TGTGCCAGCGGGGATAACGACAGGGGTAACTATGGCTACACCTTC. Amino acid sequence: CASGDNDRGNYGYTF.

The chain employs TRBV5-1 and TRBJ2-7, with 11 bases identical to TRBD2. The germline CDR1 and CDR2 sequences are SGHRS and YFSETQ. This CDR3 has 14 amino acids. Unmatched junction bases numbered 6, after V lost 3 bases and J lost 7 bases. DNA for the CDR3: TGCGCCAGCAGCTCAACTAGCGGGAGCCGGGAGCAGTACTTC. Translated, it gives CASSSTSGSREQYF.

The chain recombines TRBV11-1 with TRBJ2-3; 7 bases are a match to TRBD1. J gave up 3 bases and V 6 bases, and 6 bases lay outside the gene matches. The CDR3 spans 14 residues. From germline, CDR1 is SGHAT and CDR2 FQDESV (reference sequence). The CDR3 bases are TGTGCCAGCAGGGATGGACAGGAGACAGATACGCAGTATTTT. Translated: CASRDGQETDTQYF.

V and J are TRBV5-4 and TRBJ1-4; tentative D call: TRBD1 (6 bases). The CDR3 runs 16 residues. V dropped 4 bases and J dropped 7 bases, with 20 bases sitting between them. Germline values: CDR1 SGHNT, CDR2 YYREEE (reference sequence). The CDR3 sequence: CASSPENREGSEKLFF. The DNA of the CDR3 is TGTGCCAGCAGCCCGGAGAACAGGGAGGGGAGTGAAAAACTGTTTTTT.

The chain combines TRBV19 with TRBJ2-7; 8 bases line up with TRBD1. Germline V gene lookup returns CDR1 LNHDA and CDR2 SQIVND (reference sequence). CDR3 size: 15 residues. V was clipped by 1 base and J by 2 bases; unmatched bases: 4. CDR3 sequence: CASSIGTGSPYEQYF. In DNA form, the CDR3 reads TGTGCCAGTAGTATAGGGACAGGGTCCCCCTACGAGCAGTACTTC.